One and the same sample provided the 18 T cell receptor beta chains below, sequenced in a study of early T cells in non-severe SARS-CoV-2 infection. Using its own MiXCR run on the 5' RACE reads, TCRdb lists one record per CDR3 protein. The sample shows about 83,000 distinct CDR3 sequences, around an eighth of them seen only once. The specimen was whole blood. The source is an adult who was a healthcare worker with PCR-confirmed SARS-CoV-2 infection or an uninfected control (not recorded which).

This clonotype was counted at least ten times. The J gene is TRBJ1-6, the V gene TRBV3-1; 8 bases are a match to TRBD1. CDR1 LGHDT and CDR2 YNNKEL come from the germline V gene (reference sequence). The CDR3 has 15 amino acids. V lost 3 bases and J lost 8; bases outside the gene matches: 6. As DNA, the CDR3 is TGTGCCAGCAGCCACGAACGACAGGGGTATTCACCCCTCCACTTT. Its protein is CASSHERQGYSPLHF.

This clonotype was picked up a small number of times. The chain joins TRBV13 to TRBJ2-4; perhaps D is TRBD1 or TRBD2 (5 bases each). CDR3 length: 17 amino acids. Germline V gene lookup returns CDR1 PRHDT and CDR2 FYEKMQ (reference sequence). With 1 base removed from V and 2 bases from J, the gap between germline ends came to 15 bases. Here the CDR3 DNA reads TGTGCCAGCAGCTTAGATAGGGGCGGAGGATCCAAAAACATTCAGTACTTC. Amino acid sequence: CASSLDRGGGSKNIQYF.

CDR3 residues: CASSFYGFQETQYF. CDR3 coding DNA: TGTGCCAGCAGCTTCTACGGGTTCCAAGAGACCCAGTACTTC. The genes are TRBV11-2 and TRBJ2-5; D remains ambiguous. There are 14 residues in the CDR3. CDR1 SGHAT and CDR2 FQNNGV come from the germline V gene. The germline V and J ends were trimmed by 3 bases and 1 base, with 9 bases remaining between them.

This clonotype was seen at least ten times. The chain uses TRBV24-1 and TRBJ2-3; perhaps TRBD1 as D (6 bases). Trimming removed 4 bases at V and 0 bases at J, with 10 bases between. Germline CDR1 reads KGHDR; CDR2 reads SFDVKD. The CDR3 has 15 residues. Here the CDR3 reads CATSDRDTSTDTQYF. CDR3 bases: TGTGCCACCAGTGACCGGGACACTAGCACAGATACGCAGTATTTT.

V and J are TRBV6-6 and TRBJ2-5, with D uncertain. V lost 2 bases, J lost 5 bases, and 12 bases lay in between. This CDR3 is built from 14 residues. Germline loops: CDR1 MNHNY, CDR2 SVGAGI (reference sequence). CDR3 coding DNA: TGTGCCAGCAGTTACCAGACCGTCGGGGAGACCCAGTACTTC. Residues: CASSYQTVGETQYF.

CDR3 in amino acids: CASSYGDTIGETQYF. The CDR3 DNA sequence: TGTGCCAGCAGTTACGGTGACACAATAGGAGAGACCCAGTACTTC. J is TRBJ2-5 and V is TRBV6-2 or TRBV6-3; D is unresolved. Germline values: CDR1 MNHEY, CDR2 SVGEGT. Between the trimmed V and J ends, which lost 2 bases and 4 bases, there was a span of 14 bases. This CDR3 is built from 15 residues.

The chain has TRBV4-3 and TRBJ2-4, with TRBD1 matching 7 bases. J was trimmed by 6 bases and V by 2 bases; bases with no gene match: 19. Germline-derived CDR1 and CDR2 are LGHNA and YSLEER. The CDR3 sequence is 19 residues long. The CDR3 region has the DNA TGCGCCAGCAGCCAAAGCCTCCGGGACAGAGGGCGGCTCAGAAACATTCAGTACTTC. It specifies CASSQSLRDRGRLRNIQYF.

This clonotype was picked up a small number of times. The V gene is TRBV4-3, the J gene TRBJ1-2; 8 nucleotides match TRBD1. The V and J ends lost 0 bases and 6 bases, in that order; junction bases with no gene match: 6. The CDR3 sequence is 15 residues long. CDR1 is LGHNA and CDR2 is YSLEER in the germline V gene. In DNA form, the CDR3 reads TGCGCCAGCAGCCAAGATATCGTCAGGGGGCATGGCTACACCTTC. This codes for CASSQDIVRGHGYTF.

The chain employs TRBV4-3 and TRBJ1-5, with unresolved D. The V gene's germline CDR1 is LGHNA and CDR2 YSLEER. The CDR3 runs to 13 residues. V was pared by 0 bases and J by 6 bases, with 6 bases between. The CDR3 sequence is CASSQDRFQPQHF. CDR3 coding DNA: TGCGCCAGCAGCCAAGATAGGTTTCAGCCCCAGCATTTT.

This clonotype was detected only a few times. The rearrangement links TRBV18 to TRBJ2-7, with D unresolved. Per the germline V gene, CDR1 is KGHSH and CDR2 is LQKENI. This CDR3 spans 14 amino acids. V was pared by 3 bases and J by 3 bases, with 12 bases between. The CDR3 spells CASSPTGRGYEQYF. In DNA form, the CDR3 reads TGTGCCAGCTCACCTACGGGCAGAGGCTACGAGCAGTACTTC.

This clonotype appeared a few times. The chain combines TRBV12-3 or TRBV12-4 with TRBJ1-6; D might be TRBD1 (5 bases). V was cut by 7 bases and J by 5 bases, with 12 bases left in between. The CDR3 is 14 amino acids. CDR3 nucleotide sequence: TGTGCCAGCACCATTGGACAAGATAATTCACCCCTCCACTTT. It is translated as CASTIGQDNSPLHF.

The V gene is TRBV29-1, the J gene TRBJ1-2, with 8 bases identical to TRBD1. V shed 4 bases, J shed 8 bases, and the junction held 9 bases outside the gene matches. The CDR3 length is 13 residues. In germline, CDR1 is SQVTM, CDR2 ANQGSEA. The CDR3 protein is CSVVDRESFGYTF. For the CDR3, the DNA is TGCAGCGTTGTGGACAGGGAATCGTTCGGCTACACCTTC.

This clonotype was seen ten or more times. This chain joins TRBV14 and TRBJ1-2; D call uncertain. V shed 0 bases and J shed 2 bases, with 13 bases lying between them. The CDR3 is made up of 16 amino acids. The germline V gene encodes CDR1 SGHDN and CDR2 FVKESK. CDR3 sequence (DNA): TGTGCCAGCAGCCAAGAGCATTCCCCCTGGAACTATGGCTACACCTTC. As protein: CASSQEHSPWNYGYTF.

The sample holds many counts of this clonotype. The chain couples TRBV6-6 to TRBJ2-1; unclear D gene. V was pared by 2 bases and J by 7 bases, with 9 bases between. The V gene's germline CDR1 is MNHNY and CDR2 SVGAGI (reference sequence). The CDR3 is 13 amino acids. Here the CDR3 reads CASSYLSGNEQFF. The CDR3 DNA reads as TGTGCCAGCAGTTACCTCTCCGGGAATGAGCAGTTCTTC.

This clonotype was seen ten or more times. The gene calls are TRBV4-1 and TRBJ2-4, with 8 nucleotides matching TRBD2. Losses at the gene ends were 0 bases for V and 7 bases for J; bases not matched to a gene: 2. The CDR3 runs to 14 residues. Germline V CDR1 and CDR2: MGHRA, YSYEKL. The CDR3 DNA reads as TGCGCCAGCAGCCAAGATACGGGGGGGAACATTCAGTACTTC. This codes for CASSQDTGGNIQYF.

This clonotype was counted at least ten times. This sequence joins TRBV11-2 and TRBJ2-6; the D gene is possibly TRBD1 (5 bases). Germline CDR1 is SGHAT and CDR2 is FQNNGV. V lost 0 bases, J lost 2 bases, and 23 bases lay in between. The CDR3 has 21 residues. The CDR3 DNA reads TGTGCCAGCAGCTTAGATCGAACAGGTGTTGGTAGAATCGCTGGGGCCAACGTCCTGACTTTC. Encoded protein: CASSLDRTGVGRIAGANVLTF.

The chain has TRBV18 and TRBJ2-7; D is uncertain. The CDR3 covers 15 residues. Germline loops: CDR1 KGHSH, CDR2 LQKENI. Between the trimmed V and J ends, which lost 0 bases and 2 bases, there was a span of 11 bases. CDR3 nucleotide sequence: TGTGCCAGCTCACCACCCTATCCGGGTACCTACGAGCAGTACTTC. Translating gives CASSPPYPGTYEQYF.

The rearrangement links TRBV7-2 to TRBJ2-1; 7 bases line up with TRBD2. The CDR3 spans 13 residues. The germline V gene encodes CDR1 SGHTA and CDR2 FQGNSA. V shed 0 bases and J 14 bases; nucleotides not matched to a gene: 7. In nucleotides, the CDR3 is TGTGCCAGCAGCTTAGCCCCAAGGACTAGGGAGTTCTTC. This encodes CASSLAPRTREFF. The complete variable domain, with remaining parts taken from reference TRBV7-2 and TRBJ2-1, reads GAGVSQSPSNKVTEKGKDVELRCDPISGHTALYWYRQSLGQGLEFLIYFQGNSAPDKSGLPSDRFSAERTGGSVSTLTIQRTQQEDSAVYLCASSLAPRTREFFGPGTRLTVL.